This TCR beta chain came from a study of response to subunit inactivated influenza vaccine. The CDR3 has 14 residues. Trimming removed 0 bases from V and 6 bases from J, with 12 bases in between. Germline assignment: CDR1 SGHRS and CDR2 YFSETQ. Concerning this clonotype: As yet, its antigen is unknown.

Overall study results and limits: Authors suggested seasonal influenza vaccinations each recruit few new T cells.

Using its own MiXCR run on the RT-PCR reads, TCRdb lists one record per CDR3 protein. Among 550,000 to 800,000 distinct CDR3 sequences listed, around 14% were seen once. This specimen consisted of PBMCs from blood, obtained roughly 15 days before vaccination. The receptor was derived from a man aged 45 to 65 who received an inactivated influenza vaccine. The chain is built from TRBV5-1 and TRBJ1-1; D uncertain. CDR3 nucleotide sequence: TGCGCCAGCAGCTTGGATGTGGGGTTCGCTGAAGCTTTCTTT. It yields the protein CASSLDVGFAEAFF.